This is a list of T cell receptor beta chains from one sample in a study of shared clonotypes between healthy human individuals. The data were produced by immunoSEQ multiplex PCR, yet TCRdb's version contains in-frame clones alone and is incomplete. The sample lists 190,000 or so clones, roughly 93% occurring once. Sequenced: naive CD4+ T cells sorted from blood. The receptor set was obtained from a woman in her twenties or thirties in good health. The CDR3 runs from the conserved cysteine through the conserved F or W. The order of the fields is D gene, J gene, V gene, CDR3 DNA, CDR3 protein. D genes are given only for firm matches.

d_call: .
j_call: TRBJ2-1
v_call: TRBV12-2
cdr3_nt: TGTGCAAGTCGCTCTTTCGGACTAGCGAGATACTACAATGAGCAGTTCTTC
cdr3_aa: CASRSFGLARYYNEQFF

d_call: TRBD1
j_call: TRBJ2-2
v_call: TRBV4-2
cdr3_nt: TGTGCCAGCAGCCACCCGAACAGGGGGCTGGCCGGGGAGCTGTTTTTT
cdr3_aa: CASSHPNRGLAGELFF

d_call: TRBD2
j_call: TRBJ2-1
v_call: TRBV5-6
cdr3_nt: TGTGCCAGCTCCCCTAGCGGGAGTATAAATGAGCAGTTCTTC
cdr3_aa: CASSPSGSINEQFF

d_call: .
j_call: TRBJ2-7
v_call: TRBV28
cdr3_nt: TGTGCCAGCAGTTTATCGGTCGAGCAGTACTTC
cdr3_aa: CASSLSVEQYF

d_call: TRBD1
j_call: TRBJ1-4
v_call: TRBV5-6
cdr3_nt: TGTGCCAGCAGCCCAGACAGGGGAGGGGGAGAAAAACTGTTTTTT
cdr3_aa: CASSPDRGGGEKLFF

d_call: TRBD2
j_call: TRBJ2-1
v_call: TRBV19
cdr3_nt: TGTGCCAGTAGTATAGATGGGACTAGCGGGAGGCGGAAGTGGAATGAGCAGTTCTTC
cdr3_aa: CASSIDGTSGRRKWNEQFF

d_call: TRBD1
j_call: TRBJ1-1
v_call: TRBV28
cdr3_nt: TGTGCCAGCAGTTTGCTGGGACAGGCGAACACTGAAGCTTTCTTT
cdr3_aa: CASSLLGQANTEAFF

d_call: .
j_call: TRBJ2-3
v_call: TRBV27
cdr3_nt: TGTGCCAGCAGGTCCGGACCCCGGGATACGCAGTATTTT
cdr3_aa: CASRSGPRDTQYF

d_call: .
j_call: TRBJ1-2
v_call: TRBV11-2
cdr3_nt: TGTGCCAGCAGCTTAAACCCTGGGGCGAAATGGGAGGGCTACACCTTC
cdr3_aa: CASSLNPGAKWEGYTF

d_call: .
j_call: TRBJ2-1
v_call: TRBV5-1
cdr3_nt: TGCGCCAGCAGCCCGACAGTATCTGGGGGAGAAACGGGGGAGCAGTTCTTC
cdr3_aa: CASSPTVSGGETGEQFF

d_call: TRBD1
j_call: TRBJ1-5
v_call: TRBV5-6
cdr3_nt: TGTGCCAGCAGCTCTACGGCTGGGACAGGGGCGGATCAGCCCCAGCATTTT
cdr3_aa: CASSSTAGTGADQPQHF

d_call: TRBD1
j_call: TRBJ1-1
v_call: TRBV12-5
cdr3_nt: TGTGCTAGTGGTTTGTTCTCCAAAACGACAGGGGTGAACACTGAAGCTTTCTTT
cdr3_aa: CASGLFSKTTGVNTEAFF

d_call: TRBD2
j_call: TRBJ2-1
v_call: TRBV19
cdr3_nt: TGTGCCAGTAGTCAGACTAGCGGGAGTCACAATGAGCAGTTCTTC
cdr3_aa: CASSQTSGSHNEQFF

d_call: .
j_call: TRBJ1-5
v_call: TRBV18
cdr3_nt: TGTGCCAGCTCACCACAGGGGTCGTCGAATCAGCCCCAGCATTTT
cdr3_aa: CASSPQGSSNQPQHF

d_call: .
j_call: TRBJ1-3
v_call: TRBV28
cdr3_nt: TGTGCCAGCAGTTTAACCGGGGGCACTGGAAACACCATATATTTT
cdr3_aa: CASSLTGGTGNTIYF

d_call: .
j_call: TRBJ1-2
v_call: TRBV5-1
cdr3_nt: TGCGCCAGCAGCTTGATCCCGGGGGCGGAGTATGGCTACACCTTC
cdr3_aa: CASSLIPGAEYGYTF

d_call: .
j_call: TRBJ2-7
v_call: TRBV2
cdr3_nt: TGTGCCAGCGGAGGTGAGGGGATCTACGAGCAGTACTTC
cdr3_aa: CASGGEGIYEQYF

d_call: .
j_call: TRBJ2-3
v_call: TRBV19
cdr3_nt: TGTGCCAGTAGTATAGTTTTTGAAGATACGCAGTATTTT
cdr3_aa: CASSIVFEDTQYF

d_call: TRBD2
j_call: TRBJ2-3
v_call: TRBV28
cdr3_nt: TGTGCCAGCAGTCCCCTCTCTAGCGGGAGGATGACAGATACGCAGTATTTT
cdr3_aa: CASSPLSSGRMTDTQYF